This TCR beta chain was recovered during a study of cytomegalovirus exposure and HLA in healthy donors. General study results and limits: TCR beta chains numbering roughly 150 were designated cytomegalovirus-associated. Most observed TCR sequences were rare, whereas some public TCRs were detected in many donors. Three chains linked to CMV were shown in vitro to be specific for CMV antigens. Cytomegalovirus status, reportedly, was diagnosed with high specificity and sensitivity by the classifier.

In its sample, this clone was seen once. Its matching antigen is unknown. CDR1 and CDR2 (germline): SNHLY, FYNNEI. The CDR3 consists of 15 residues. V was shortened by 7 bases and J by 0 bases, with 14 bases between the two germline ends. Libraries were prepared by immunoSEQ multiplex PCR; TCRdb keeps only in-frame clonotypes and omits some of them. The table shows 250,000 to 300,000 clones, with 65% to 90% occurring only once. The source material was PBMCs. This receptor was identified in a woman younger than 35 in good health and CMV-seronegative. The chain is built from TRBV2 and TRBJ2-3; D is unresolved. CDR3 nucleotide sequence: TGTGCCAGCATCCAGACGGGTGCTAGCACAGATACGCAGTATTTT. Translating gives CASIQTGASTDTQYF.